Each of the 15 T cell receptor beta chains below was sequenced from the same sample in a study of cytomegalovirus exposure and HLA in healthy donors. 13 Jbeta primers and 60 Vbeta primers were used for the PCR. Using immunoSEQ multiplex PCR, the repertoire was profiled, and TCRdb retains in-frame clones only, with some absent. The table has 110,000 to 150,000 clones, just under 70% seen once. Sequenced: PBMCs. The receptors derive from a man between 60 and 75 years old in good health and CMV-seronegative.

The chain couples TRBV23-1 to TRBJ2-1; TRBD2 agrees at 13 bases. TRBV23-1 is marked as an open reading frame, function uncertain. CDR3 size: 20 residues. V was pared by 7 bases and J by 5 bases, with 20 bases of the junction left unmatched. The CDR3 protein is CASTQSYGTSGKFGHNEQFF. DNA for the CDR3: TGCGCCAGCACCCAGAGCTATGGGACTAGCGGGAAATTCGGGCACAATGAGCAGTTCTTC.

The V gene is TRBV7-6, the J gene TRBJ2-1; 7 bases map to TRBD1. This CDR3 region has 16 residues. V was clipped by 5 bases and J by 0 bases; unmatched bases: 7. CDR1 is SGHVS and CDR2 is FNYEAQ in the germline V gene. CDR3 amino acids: CASSPNRGLSYNEQFF. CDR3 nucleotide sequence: TGTGCCAGCAGCCCGAACAGGGGCCTCTCCTACAATGAGCAGTTCTTC.

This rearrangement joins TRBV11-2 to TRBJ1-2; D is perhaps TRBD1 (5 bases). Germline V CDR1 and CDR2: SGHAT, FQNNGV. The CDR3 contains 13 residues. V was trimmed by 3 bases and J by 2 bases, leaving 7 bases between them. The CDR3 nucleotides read TGTGCCAGCAGCTTCAGGGTAAACTATGGCTACACCTTC. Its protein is CASSFRVNYGYTF.

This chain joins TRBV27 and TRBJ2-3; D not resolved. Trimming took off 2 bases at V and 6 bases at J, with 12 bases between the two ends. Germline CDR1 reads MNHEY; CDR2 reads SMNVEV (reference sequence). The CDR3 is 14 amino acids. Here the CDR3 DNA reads TGTGCCAGCAGTTTACTAGGAGTACCGGATACGCAGTATTTT. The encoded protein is CASSLLGVPDTQYF.

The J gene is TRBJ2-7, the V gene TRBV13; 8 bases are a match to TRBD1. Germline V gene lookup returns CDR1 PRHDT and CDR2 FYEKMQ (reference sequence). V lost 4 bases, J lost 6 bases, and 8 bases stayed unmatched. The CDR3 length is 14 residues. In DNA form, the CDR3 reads TGTGCCAGCAGCTCGGGACAGGTATATGCCGAGCAGTACTTC. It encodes CASSSGQVYAEQYF.

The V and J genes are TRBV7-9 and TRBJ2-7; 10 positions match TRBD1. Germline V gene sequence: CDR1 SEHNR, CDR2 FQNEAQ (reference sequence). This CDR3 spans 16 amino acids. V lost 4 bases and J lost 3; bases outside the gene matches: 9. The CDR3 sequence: CASSSRDRGKIYEQYF. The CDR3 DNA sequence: TGTGCCAGCAGCTCCCGGGACAGGGGAAAGATCTACGAGCAGTACTTC. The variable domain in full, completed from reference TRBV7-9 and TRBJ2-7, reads DTGVSQNPRHKITKRGQNVTFRCDPISEHNRLYWYRQTLGQGPEFLTYFQNEAQLEKSRLLSDRFSAERPKGSFSTLEIQRTEQGDSAMYLCASSSRDRGKIYEQYFGPGTRLTVT.

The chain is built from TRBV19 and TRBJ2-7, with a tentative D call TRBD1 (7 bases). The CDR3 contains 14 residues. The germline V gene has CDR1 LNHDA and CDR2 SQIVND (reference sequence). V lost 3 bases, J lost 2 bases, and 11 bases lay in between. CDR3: CASSITGEAYEQYF. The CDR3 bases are TGTGCCAGTAGTATTACAGGGGAGGCCTACGAGCAGTACTTC.

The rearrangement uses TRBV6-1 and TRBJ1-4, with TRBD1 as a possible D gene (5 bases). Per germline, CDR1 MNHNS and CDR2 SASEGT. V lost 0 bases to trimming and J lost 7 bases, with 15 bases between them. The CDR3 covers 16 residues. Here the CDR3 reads CASSEAIGRGSEKLFF. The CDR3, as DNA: TGTGCCAGCAGTGAAGCGATAGGACGGGGGAGTGAAAAACTGTTTTTT.

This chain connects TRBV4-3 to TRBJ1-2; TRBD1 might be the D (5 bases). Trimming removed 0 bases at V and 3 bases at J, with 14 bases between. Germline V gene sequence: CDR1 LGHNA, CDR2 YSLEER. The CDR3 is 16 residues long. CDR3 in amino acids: CASSQEWRQGDYGYTF. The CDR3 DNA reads TGCGCCAGCAGCCAAGAGTGGAGACAAGGGGACTATGGCTACACCTTC.

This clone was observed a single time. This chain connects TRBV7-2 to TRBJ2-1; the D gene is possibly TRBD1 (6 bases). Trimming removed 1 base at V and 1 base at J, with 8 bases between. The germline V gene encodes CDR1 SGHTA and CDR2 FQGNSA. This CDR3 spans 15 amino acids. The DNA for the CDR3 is TGTGCCAGCAGCTTAGGGCAGGGGTCCTACAATGAGCAGTTCTTC. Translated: CASSLGQGSYNEQFF.

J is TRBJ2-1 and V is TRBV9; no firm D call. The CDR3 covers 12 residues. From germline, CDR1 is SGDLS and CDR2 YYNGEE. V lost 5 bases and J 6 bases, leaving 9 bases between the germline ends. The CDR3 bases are TGTGCCAGCAGTACTTTAGTCAATGAGCAGTTCTTC. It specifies CASSTLVNEQFF.

In DNA, the CDR3 is TGTGCCAGCAGCTACGACGGACAGATCAATCAGCCCCAGCATTTT. Its protein is CASSYDGQINQPQHF. This chain connects TRBV9 to TRBJ1-5; D is possibly TRBD1 (6 bases). Germline CDR1 reads SGDLS; CDR2 reads YYNGEE. The CDR3 totals 15 residues. V gave up 4 bases and J gave up 3 bases, with 14 bases separating them. Together with reference TRBV9 and TRBJ1-5, the CDR3 gives the full variable domain: DSGVTQTPKHLITATGQRVTLRCSPRSGDLSVYWYQQSLDQGLQFLIQYYNGEERAKGNILERFSAQQFPDLHSELNLSSLELGDSALYFCASSYDGQINQPQHFGDGTRLSIL.

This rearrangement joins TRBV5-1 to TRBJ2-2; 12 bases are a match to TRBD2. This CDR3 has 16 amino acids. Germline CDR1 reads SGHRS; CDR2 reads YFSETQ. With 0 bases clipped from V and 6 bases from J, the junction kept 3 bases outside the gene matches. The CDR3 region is CASSLELAGGSGELFF. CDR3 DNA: TGCGCCAGCAGCTTGGAACTAGCGGGGGGTTCCGGGGAGCTGTTTTTT.

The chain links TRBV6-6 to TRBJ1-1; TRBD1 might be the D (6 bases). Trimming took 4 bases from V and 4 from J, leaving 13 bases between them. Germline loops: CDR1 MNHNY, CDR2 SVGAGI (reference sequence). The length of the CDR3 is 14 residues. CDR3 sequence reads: CASSSRGGGTEAFF. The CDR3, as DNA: TGTGCCAGCAGTTCCCGGGGAGGGGGCACTGAAGCTTTCTTT.

The CDR3 loop reads CASSYPGTTYNEQFF. Written as DNA, the CDR3 is TGTGCCAGCAGTTACCCCGGGACTACCTACAATGAGCAGTTCTTC. The V gene is TRBV6-6, the J gene TRBJ2-1, with 7 bases aligning to TRBD2. V lost 2 bases and J lost 2; bases outside the gene matches: 3. Germline V CDR1 and CDR2: MNHNY, SVGAGI (reference sequence). CDR3 size: 15 residues.